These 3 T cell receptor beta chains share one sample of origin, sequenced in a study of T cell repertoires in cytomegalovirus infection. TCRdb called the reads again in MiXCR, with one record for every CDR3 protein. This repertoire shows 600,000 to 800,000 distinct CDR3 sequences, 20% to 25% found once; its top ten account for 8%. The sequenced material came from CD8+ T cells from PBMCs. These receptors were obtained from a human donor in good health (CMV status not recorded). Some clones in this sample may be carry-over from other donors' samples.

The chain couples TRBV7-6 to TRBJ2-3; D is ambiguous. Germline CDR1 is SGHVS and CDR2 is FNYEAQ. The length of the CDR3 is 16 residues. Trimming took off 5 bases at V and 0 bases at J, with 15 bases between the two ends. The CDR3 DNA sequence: TGTGCCAGCAGCGTCCGAACAAGTGGAAGCACAGATACGCAGTATTTT. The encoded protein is CASSVRTSGSTDTQYF.

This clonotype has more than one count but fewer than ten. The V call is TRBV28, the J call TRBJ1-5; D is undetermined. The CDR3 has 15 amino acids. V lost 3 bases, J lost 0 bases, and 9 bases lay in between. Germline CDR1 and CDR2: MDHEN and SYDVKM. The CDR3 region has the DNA TGTGCCAGCAGTTTTTGGGCCATTAGCAATCAGCCCCAGCATTTT. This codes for CASSFWAISNQPQHF.

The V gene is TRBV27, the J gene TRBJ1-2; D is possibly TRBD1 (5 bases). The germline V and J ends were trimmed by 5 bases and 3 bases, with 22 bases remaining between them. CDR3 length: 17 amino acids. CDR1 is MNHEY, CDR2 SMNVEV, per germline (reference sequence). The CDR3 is CASSPLDRTPGDYGYTF. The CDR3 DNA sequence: TGTGCCAGCAGTCCCCTCGACAGAACCCCTGGAGACTATGGCTACACCTTC.